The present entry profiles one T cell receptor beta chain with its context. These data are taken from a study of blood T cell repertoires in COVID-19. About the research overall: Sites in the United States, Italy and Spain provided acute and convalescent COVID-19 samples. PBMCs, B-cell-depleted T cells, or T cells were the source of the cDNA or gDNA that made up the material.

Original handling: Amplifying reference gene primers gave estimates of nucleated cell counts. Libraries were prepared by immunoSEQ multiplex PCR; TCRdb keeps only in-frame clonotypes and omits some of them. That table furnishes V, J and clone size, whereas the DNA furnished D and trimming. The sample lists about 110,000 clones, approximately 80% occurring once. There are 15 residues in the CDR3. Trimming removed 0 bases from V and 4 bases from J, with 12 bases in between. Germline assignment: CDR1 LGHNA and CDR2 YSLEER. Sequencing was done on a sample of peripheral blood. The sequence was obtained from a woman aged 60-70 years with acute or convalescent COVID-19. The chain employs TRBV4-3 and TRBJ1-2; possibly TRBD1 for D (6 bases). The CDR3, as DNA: TGCGCCAGCAGCCAAGATCTGAGGGGGTCCTATGGCTACACCTTC. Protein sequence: CASSQDLRGSYGYTF.